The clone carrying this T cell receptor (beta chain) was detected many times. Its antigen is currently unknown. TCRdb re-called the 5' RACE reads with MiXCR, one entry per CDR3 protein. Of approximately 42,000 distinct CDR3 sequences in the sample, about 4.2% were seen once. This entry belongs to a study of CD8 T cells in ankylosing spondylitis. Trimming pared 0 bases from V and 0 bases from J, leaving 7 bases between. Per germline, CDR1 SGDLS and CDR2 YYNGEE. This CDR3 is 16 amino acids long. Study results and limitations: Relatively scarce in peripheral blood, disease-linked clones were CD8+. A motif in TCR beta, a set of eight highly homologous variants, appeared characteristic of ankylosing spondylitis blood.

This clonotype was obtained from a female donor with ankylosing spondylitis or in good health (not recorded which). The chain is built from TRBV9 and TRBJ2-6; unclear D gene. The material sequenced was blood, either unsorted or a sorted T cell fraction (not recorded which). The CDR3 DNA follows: TGTGCCAGCAGCGTAGAAAGGGCCTCTGGGGCCAACGTCCTGACTTTC. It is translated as CASSVERASGANVLTF.